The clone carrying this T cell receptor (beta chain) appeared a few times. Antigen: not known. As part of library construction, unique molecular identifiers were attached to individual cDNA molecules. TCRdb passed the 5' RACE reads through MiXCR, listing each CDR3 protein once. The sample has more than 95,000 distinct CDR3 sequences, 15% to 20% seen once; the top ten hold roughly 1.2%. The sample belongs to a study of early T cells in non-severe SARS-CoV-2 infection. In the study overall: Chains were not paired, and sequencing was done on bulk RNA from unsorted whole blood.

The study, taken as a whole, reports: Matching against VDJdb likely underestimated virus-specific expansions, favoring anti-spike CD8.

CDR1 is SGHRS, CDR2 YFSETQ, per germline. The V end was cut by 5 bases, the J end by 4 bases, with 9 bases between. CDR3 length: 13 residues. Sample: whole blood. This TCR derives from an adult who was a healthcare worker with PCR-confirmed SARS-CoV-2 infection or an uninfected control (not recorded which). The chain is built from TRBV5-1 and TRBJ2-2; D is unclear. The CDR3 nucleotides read TGCGCCAGCAGACTCACAAGCACCGGGGAGCTGTTTTTT. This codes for CASRLTSTGELFF.